These 10 T cell receptor beta chains were sequenced from one sample in a study of vaccination and CD4 T cells after COVID-19. Their recognized antigens are unknown. The treatment was: approximately 10-day PBMC culture with coronavirus spike peptide pools or control peptides (ViraFEST assay). Scientists ran DNA taken from cultured CD4+ T cells through the Oncomine TCR Beta short-read assay for sequencing. Using its own MiXCR run on the PCR reads, TCRdb lists one record per CDR3 protein. Seen here are under 15,000 distinct CDR3 sequences, roughly 56% observed once, and the top ten hold about an eighth. Specimen: CD4+ T cells from blood, cultured in vitro. These receptors originate from a human donor who had recovered from COVID-19.

The V and J genes are TRBV6-2 or TRBV6-3 and TRBJ2-7; 9 bases are a match to TRBD1. J gave up 3 bases and V 4 bases, and 22 bases lay outside the gene matches. CDR3 length: 20 residues. CDR1 is MNHEY and CDR2 is SVGEGT in the germline V gene. In DNA form, the CDR3 reads TGTGCCAGCAGTTTCCCTTTAAGGGGACAGGGCCTCACAGAGGTCTACGAGCAGTACTTC. The encoded protein is CASSFPLRGQGLTEVYEQYF.

This clonotype was found once. The chain employs TRBV6-1 and TRBJ2-1; 8 bases align to TRBD2. CDR3 length: 15 amino acids. V dropped 5 bases and J dropped 3; count of bases not matched to a gene: 6. Per the germline V gene, CDR1 is MNHNS and CDR2 is SASEGT. CDR3 coding DNA: TGTGCCAGCAGTCCTACTAGCGGAGGCTACAATGAGCAGTTCTTC. It encodes CASSPTSGGYNEQFF.

In its sample, this clonotype was seen a few times. This chain joins TRBV7-2 and TRBJ1-2; D remains unclear. There are 14 residues in the CDR3. CDR1 and CDR2 (germline): SGHTA, FQGNSA. With 5 bases removed from V and 2 bases from J, the gap between germline ends came to 12 bases. CDR3 region: CASSPHRGNYGYTF. Here the CDR3 DNA reads TGTGCCAGCAGCCCCCATAGAGGAAACTATGGCTACACCTTC. Full variable domain (remainder filled in from reference TRBV7-2 and TRBJ1-2): GAGVSQSPSNKVTEKGKDVELRCDPISGHTALYWYRQSLGQGLEFLIYFQGNSAPDKSGLPSDRFSAERTGGSVSTLTIQRTQQEDSAVYLCASSPHRGNYGYTFGSGTRLTVV.

The chain has TRBV7-3 and TRBJ2-3; 13 bases align to TRBD2. This CDR3 has 16 amino acids. The germline gives CDR1 SGHTA, CDR2 FQGTGA. The V segment lost 3 bases and the J segment 1 base; nucleotides outside the gene matches: 1. The CDR3 spells CASSLGTSGGTDTQYF. For the CDR3, the DNA is TGTGCCAGCAGCTTGGGGACTAGCGGGGGCACAGATACGCAGTATTTT.

The chain joins TRBV7-2 to TRBJ1-5; no clear D gene. The CDR3 covers 17 residues. The V gene lost 1 base and the J gene lost 0 bases, with 13 bases spanning the gap. The germline V gene has CDR1 SGHTA and CDR2 FQGNSA. CDR3 in amino acids: CASSLVNVVYSNQPQHF. For the CDR3, the DNA is TGTGCCAGCAGCTTAGTGAATGTTGTTTATAGCAATCAGCCCCAGCATTTT.

This clonotype was seen a handful of times. J is TRBJ1-2 and V is TRBV6-5; D is ambiguous. Per the germline V gene, CDR1 is MNHEY and CDR2 is SVGAGI. The CDR3 has 15 residues. V was trimmed by 4 bases and J by 0 bases, leaving 12 bases between them. Written as DNA, the CDR3 is TGTGCCAGCAGTTTCTGGAGGAACGCTAACTATGGCTACACCTTC. Amino acid sequence: CASSFWRNANYGYTF.

CDR3 bases: TGCAGTGCTAGAGGCCTTGGGGGAACAGGCGAGCAGTACTTC. It yields the protein CSARGLGGTGEQYF. The chain links TRBV20-1 to TRBJ2-7; perhaps D is TRBD1 or TRBD2 (5 bases each). The CDR3 runs 14 residues. V was cut by 1 base and J by 6 bases, with 16 bases left in between. Germline V CDR1 and CDR2: DFQATT, SNEGSKA (reference sequence).

This rearrangement joins TRBV7-2 to TRBJ2-3; TRBD1 matches at 7 bases. Germline CDR1 and CDR2: SGHTA and FQGNSA. The CDR3 spans 14 residues. V dropped 8 bases and J dropped 2; count of bases not matched to a gene: 7. DNA for the CDR3: TGTGCCAGCGGAAGGGACAGATACACAGATACGCAGTATTTT. It translates to CASGRDRYTDTQYF.

This chain joins TRBV28 and TRBJ1-2; 11 bases map to TRBD1. Germline CDR1 reads MDHEN; CDR2 reads SYDVKM. With V trimmed by 8 bases and J by 7 bases, 9 bases remained unmatched. This CDR3 is built from 14 residues. CDR3 loop: CASESGQGASGYTF. The CDR3 region has the DNA TGTGCCAGCGAATCAGGACAGGGGGCCTCTGGCTACACCTTC.

V and J are TRBV6-5 and TRBJ1-5, with D unclear. CDR1 is MNHEY, CDR2 SVGAGI, per germline. Trimming took 4 bases from V and 2 from J, leaving 6 bases between them. The CDR3 consists of 13 residues. CDR3 protein: CASSSRGNQPQHF. CDR3 bases: TGTGCCAGCAGTTCCCGGGGCAATCAGCCCCAGCATTTT.